This entry concerns a single TCR beta chain. As yet, its antigen is unknown. This table comes from immunoSEQ multiplex PCR, and its TCRdb copy is limited to in-frame clones, with some not included. This table has roughly 660,000 clones, about nine tenths appearing once. This entry is derived from a study of shared clonotypes between healthy human individuals. Study-level findings and limits: Approximately 4.5% was the fraction of naive CD4 clonotypes found shared across four donors.

Specimen: memory CD8+ T cells from PBMCs. The subset is: CD45RO+ cells pooled with CCR7-negative TemRA cells. The clonotype originates from a man between 18 and 29 years old in good health. Some clones in this sample may be carry-over from other donors' samples.

The CDR3 loop reads CASRLAGGSYEQYF. The CDR3 DNA reads as TGTGCCAGCAGACTAGCGGGAGGCTCCTACGAGCAGTACTTC. The chain joins TRBV28 to TRBJ2-7; TRBD2 aligns across 12 bases. V gave up 6 bases and J gave up 0 bases; unmatched junction bases: 0. The CDR3 spans 14 residues. CDR1 is MDHEN, CDR2 SYDVKM, per germline.